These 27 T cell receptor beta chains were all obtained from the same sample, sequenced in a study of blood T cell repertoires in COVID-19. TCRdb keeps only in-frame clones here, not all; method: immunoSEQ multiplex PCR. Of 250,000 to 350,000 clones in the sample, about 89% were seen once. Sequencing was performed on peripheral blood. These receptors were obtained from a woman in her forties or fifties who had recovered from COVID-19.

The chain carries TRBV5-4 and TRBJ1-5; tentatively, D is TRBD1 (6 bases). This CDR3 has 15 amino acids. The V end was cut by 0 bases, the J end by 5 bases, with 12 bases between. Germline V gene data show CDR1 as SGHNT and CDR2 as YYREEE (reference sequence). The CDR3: CASSLDAGEHQPQHF. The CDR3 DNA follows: TGTGCCAGCAGCTTGGACGCAGGGGAGCATCAGCCCCAGCATTTT. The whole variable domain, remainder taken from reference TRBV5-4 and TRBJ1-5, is ETGVTQSPTHLIKTRGQQVTLRCSSQSGHNTVSWYQQALGQGPQFIFQYYREEENGRGNFPPRFSGLQFPNYSSELNVNALELDDSALYLCASSLDAGEHQPQHFGDGTRLSIL.

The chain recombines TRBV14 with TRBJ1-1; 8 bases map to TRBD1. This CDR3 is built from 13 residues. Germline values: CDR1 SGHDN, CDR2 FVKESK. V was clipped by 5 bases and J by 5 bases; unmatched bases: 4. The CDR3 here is CASSVDRGTEAFF. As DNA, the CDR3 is TGTGCCAGCAGCGTTGACAGGGGTACTGAAGCTTTCTTT.

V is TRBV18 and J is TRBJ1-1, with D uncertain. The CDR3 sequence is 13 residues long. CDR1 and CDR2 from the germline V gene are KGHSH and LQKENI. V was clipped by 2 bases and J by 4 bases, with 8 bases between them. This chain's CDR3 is CASSPVPSTEAFF. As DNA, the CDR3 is TGTGCCAGCTCACCAGTCCCCTCCACTGAAGCTTTCTTT.

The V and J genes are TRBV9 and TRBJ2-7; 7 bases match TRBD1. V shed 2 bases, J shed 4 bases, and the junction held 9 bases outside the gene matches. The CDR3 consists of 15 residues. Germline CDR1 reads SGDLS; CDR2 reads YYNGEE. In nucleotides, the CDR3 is TGTGCCAGCAGCGTTGCAGGGGGTACTGGATACGAGCAGTACTTC. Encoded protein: CASSVAGGTGYEQYF.

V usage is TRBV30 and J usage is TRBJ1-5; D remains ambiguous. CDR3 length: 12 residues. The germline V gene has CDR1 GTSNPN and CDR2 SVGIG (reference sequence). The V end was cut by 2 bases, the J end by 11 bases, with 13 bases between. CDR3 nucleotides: TGTGCCTGGAGTCGGGTGGGTGGGTCCCAGCATTTT. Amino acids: CAWSRVGGSQHF.

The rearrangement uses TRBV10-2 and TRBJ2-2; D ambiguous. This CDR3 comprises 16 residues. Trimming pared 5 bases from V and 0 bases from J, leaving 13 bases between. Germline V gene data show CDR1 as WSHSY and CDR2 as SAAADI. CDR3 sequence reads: CASSFTTPANTGELFF. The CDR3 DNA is TGCGCCAGCAGTTTCACAACACCCGCGAACACCGGGGAGCTGTTTTTT.

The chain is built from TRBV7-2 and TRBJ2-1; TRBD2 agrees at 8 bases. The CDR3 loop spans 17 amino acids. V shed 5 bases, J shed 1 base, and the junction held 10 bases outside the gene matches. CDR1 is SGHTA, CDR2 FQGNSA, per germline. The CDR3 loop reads CASSRGGIGSSYNEQFF. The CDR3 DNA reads TGTGCCAGCAGCCGGGGGGGGATCGGGAGTTCCTACAATGAGCAGTTCTTC.

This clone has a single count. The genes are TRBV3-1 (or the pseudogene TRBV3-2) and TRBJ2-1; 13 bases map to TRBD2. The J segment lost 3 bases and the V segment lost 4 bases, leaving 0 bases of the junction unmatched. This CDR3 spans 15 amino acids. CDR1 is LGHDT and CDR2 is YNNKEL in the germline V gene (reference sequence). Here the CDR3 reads CASSRLAGGYNEQFF. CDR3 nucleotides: TGTGCCAGCAGCCGACTAGCGGGAGGCTACAATGAGCAGTTCTTC.

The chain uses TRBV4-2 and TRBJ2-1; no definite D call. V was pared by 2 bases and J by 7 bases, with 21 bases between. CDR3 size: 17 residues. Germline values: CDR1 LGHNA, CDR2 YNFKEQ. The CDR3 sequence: CASSQNPAATSINEQFF. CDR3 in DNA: TGTGCCAGCAGCCAAAACCCCGCCGCCACAAGTATTAATGAGCAGTTCTTC.

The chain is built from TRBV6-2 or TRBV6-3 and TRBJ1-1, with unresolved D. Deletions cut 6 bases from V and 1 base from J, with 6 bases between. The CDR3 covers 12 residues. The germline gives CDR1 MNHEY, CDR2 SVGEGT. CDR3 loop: CASSHRNTEAFF. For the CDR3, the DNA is TGTGCCAGCAGCCACAGGAACACTGAAGCTTTCTTT.

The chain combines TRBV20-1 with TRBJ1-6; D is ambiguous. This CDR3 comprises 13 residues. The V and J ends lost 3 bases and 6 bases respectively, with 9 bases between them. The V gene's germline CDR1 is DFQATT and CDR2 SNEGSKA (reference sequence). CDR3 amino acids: CSASFRSNSPLHF. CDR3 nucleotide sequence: TGCAGTGCTAGTTTCCGTTCTAATTCACCCCTCCACTTT.

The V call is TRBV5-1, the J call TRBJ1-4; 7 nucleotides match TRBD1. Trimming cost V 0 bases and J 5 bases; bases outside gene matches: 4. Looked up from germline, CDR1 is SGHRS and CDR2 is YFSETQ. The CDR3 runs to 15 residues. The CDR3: CASSLVGQENEKLFF. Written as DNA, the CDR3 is TGCGCCAGCAGCTTGGTAGGACAGGAGAATGAAAAACTGTTTTTT.

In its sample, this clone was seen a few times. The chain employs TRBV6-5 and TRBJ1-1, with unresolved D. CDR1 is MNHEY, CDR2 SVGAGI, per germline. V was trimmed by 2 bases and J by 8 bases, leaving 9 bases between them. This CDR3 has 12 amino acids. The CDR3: CASSYSGVEAFF. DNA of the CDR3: TGTGCCAGCAGTTACAGCGGAGTAGAAGCTTTCTTT.

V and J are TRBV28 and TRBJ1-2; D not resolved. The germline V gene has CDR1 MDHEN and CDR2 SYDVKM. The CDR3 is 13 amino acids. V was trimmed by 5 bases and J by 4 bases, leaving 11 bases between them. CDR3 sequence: CASSPRSFYGYTF. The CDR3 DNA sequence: TGTGCCAGCAGTCCCAGATCGTTCTATGGCTACACCTTC.

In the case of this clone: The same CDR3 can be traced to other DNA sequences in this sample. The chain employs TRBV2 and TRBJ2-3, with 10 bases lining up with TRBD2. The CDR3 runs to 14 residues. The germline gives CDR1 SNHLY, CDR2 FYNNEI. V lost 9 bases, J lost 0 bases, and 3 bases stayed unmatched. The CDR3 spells CASRLAGSTDTQYF. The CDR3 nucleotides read TGTGCCAGTAGACTAGCGGGTAGCACAGATACGCAGTATTTT.

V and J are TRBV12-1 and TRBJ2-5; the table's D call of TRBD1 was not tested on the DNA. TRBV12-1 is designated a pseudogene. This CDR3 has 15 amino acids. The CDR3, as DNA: TGTGCCAGCAGCTTTGGGGGACAGGGATCAGAGACCCAGTACTTC. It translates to CASSFGGQGSETQYF.

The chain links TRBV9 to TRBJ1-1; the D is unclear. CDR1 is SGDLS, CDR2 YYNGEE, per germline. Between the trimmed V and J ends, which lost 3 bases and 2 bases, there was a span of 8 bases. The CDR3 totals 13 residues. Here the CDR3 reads CASSALENTEAFF. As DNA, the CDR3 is TGTGCCAGCAGCGCTTTAGAAAACACTGAAGCTTTCTTT.

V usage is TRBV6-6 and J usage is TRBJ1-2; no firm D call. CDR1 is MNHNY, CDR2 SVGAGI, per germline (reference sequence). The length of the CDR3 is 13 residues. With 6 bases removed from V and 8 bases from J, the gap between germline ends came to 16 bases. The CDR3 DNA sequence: TGTGCCAGCAGCTCTAGGATATTGGCGGGCTACACCTTC. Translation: CASSSRILAGYTF.

The CDR3 here is CASSPPSSGVNIQYF. The CDR3 DNA sequence: TGTGCCAGCAGCCCGCCCTCTAGCGGGGTAAACATTCAGTACTTC. The chain is built from TRBV9 and TRBJ2-4; 9 bases map to TRBD2. V shed 4 bases and J 6 bases; nucleotides not matched to a gene: 8. The CDR3 runs to 15 residues. Germline CDR1 reads SGDLS; CDR2 reads YYNGEE. The full variable domain, its missing parts supplied by reference TRBV9 and TRBJ2-4, is DSGVTQTPKHLITATGQRVTLRCSPRSGDLSVYWYQQSLDQGLQFLIQYYNGEERAKGNILERFSAQQFPDLHSELNLSSLELGDSALYFCASSPPSSGVNIQYFGAGTRLSVL.

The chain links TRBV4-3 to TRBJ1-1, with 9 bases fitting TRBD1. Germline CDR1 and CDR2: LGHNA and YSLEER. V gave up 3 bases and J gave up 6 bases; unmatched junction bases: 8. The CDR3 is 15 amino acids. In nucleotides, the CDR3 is TGCGCCAGCAGCCAGGCGCCGGGACAGGGCGCTGAAGCTTTCTTT. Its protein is CASSQAPGQGAEAFF.

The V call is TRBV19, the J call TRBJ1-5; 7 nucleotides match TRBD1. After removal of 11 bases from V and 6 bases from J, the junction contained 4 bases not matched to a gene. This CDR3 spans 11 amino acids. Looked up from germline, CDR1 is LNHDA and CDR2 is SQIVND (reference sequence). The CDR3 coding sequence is TGTGCCGCAGGGGGAGTTCAGCCCCAGCATTTT. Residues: CAAGGVQPQHF.

In DNA, the CDR3 is TGTGCCAGTAGGACACAGGGAGACACCGGGGAGCTGTTTTTT. This translates into CASRTQGDTGELFF. The genes are TRBV19 and TRBJ2-2; maybe TRBD1 (6 bases). CDR1 LNHDA and CDR2 SQIVND come from the germline V gene (reference sequence). The ends were cut back, 6 bases at V and 3 bases at J, with 11 bases in the middle. The length of the CDR3 is 14 residues. The complete variable domain, with remaining parts taken from reference TRBV19 and TRBJ2-2, reads DGGITQSPKYLFRKEGQNVTLSCEQNLNHDAMYWYRQDPGQGLRLIYYSQIVNDFQKGDIAEGYSVSREKKESFPLTVTSAQKNPTAFYLCASRTQGDTGELFFGEGSRLTVL.

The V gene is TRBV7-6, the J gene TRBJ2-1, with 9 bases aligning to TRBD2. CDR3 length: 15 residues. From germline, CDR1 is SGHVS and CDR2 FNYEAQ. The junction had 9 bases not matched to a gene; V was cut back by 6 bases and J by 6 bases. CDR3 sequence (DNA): TGTGCCAGCAGACCCGCCGGGACTAGCAGCAATGAGCAGTTCTTC. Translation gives CASRPAGTSSNEQFF.

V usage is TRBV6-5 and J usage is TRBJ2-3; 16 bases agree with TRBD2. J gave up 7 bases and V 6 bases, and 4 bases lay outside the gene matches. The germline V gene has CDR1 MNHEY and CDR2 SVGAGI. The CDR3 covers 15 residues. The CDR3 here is CASRGTSGRVNTQYF. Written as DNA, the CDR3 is TGTGCCAGCAGAGGGACTAGCGGGAGGGTAAATACGCAGTATTTT.

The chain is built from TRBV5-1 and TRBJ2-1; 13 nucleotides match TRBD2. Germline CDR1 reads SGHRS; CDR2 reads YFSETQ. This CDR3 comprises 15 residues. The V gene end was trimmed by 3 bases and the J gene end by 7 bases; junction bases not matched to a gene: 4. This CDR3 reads CASSWTSGGDNEQFF. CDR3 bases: TGCGCCAGCAGCTGGACTAGCGGGGGCGATAATGAGCAGTTCTTC.

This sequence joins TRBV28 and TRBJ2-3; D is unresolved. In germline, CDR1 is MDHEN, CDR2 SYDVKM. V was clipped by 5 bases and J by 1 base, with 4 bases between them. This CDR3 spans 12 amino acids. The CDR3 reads CASSLGTDTQYF. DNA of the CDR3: TGTGCCAGCAGTCTAGGCACAGATACGCAGTATTTT.

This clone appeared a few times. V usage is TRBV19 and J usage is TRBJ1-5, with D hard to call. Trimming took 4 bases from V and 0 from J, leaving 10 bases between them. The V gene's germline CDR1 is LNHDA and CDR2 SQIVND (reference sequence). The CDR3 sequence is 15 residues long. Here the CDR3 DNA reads TGTGCCAGTAGTAGTGGCCTGTATAGCAATCAGCCCCAGCATTTT. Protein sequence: CASSSGLYSNQPQHF. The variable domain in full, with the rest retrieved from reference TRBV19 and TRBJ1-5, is DGGITQSPKYLFRKEGQNVTLSCEQNLNHDAMYWYRQDPGQGLRLIYYSQIVNDFQKGDIAEGYSVSREKKESFPLTVTSAQKNPTAFYLCASSSGLYSNQPQHFGDGTRLSIL.